This TCR beta chain was identified during a study of Ad26.COV2.S vaccination and SARS-CoV-2 variants. General study findings and limits: Vaccine and placebo groups showed comparable non-spike TCR breadth.

This sample's treatment: some 19 received Ad26.COV2.S at low or high dose, single or two shots; roughly 5 received placebo; per-sample allocation not given. The investigators took samples on day 63 after the first vaccine or placebo injection. The method was immunoSEQ multiplex PCR; TCRdb's version includes in-frame clones alone and lacks a portion of them. In the table there are fewer than 900,000 clones, more than 70% of which are singletons. With 7 bases removed from V and 0 bases from J, the gap between germline ends came to 10 bases. The V gene's germline CDR1 is SGHAT and CDR2 FQNNGV. The CDR3 runs to 14 residues. This clone was detected only once. Its target is not known.

This sample comprised peripheral blood, obtained in a trial of Ad26.COV2.S vaccine versus placebo. This receptor was obtained from a person aged 18-65 years who received the Ad26.COV2.S COVID-19 vaccine or a placebo. The chain couples TRBV11-2 to TRBJ1-3; TRBD1 is a possible D gene (6 bases). The CDR3 nucleotides are TGTGCCAGCACCCAGGGGACCTCTGGAAACACCATATATTTT. This translates into CASTQGTSGNTIYF.